These T cell receptor beta chains were read from a single sample in a study of blood T cell repertoires in COVID-19. Profiled with immunoSEQ multiplex PCR; TCRdb holds only in-frame clones, not every one. This sample has 160,000 or so clones; about 91% occur once, and the top ten carry 3% to 4.5%. Sequencing input: peripheral blood. The receptors stem from a woman in her sixties or seventies who had recovered from COVID-19. Both conserved end residues are part of each CDR3. D genes are given only for firm matches. A clone size is listed for some rows: how often the clone was seen (once, few, many), or a class if it is expanded.

-,-,TRBV9,TRBJ2-1,TGTGCCAGCAGCGTACGAGGGGGAGACAATGAGCAGTTCTTC,CASSVRGGDNEQFF
TRBD1,once,TRBV6-2/TRBV6-3,TRBJ1-1,TGTGCCAGCAGTTACACCAGACAGGGGGCTGAAGCTTTCTTT,CASSYTRQGAEAFF
-,-,TRBV5-4,TRBJ1-4,TGTGCCAGCAGCTTGTTTTCAGGACAGAGGAATGAAAAACTGTTTTTT,CASSLFSGQRNEKLFF
TRBD1,-,TRBV15,TRBJ1-1,TGTGCCACCAGCAAGGCGGGACAGGGGACCACTGAAGCTTTCTTT,CATSKAGQGTTEAFF
-,few,TRBV28,TRBJ1-4,TGTGCCAGCAGCCACAGGACAACTAATGAAAAACTGTTTTTT,CASSHRTTNEKLFF
TRBD2,-,TRBV5-1,TRBJ2-3,TGCGCCAGCAGCTTGACGGGGGGTTTACTCACAGATACGCAGTATTTT,CASSLTGGLLTDTQYF
TRBD1,-,TRBV7-3,TRBJ2-3,TGTGCCAGCAGCTGGGACAGGGGTGCAGATACGCAGTATTTT,CASSWDRGADTQYF
TRBD2,once,TRBV3-1/TRBV3-2,TRBJ2-7,TGTGCCAGCAGCCAGACAGCGGGGGGCTCCTACGAGCAGTACTTC,CASSQTAGGSYEQYF
-,-,TRBV12-3/TRBV12-4,TRBJ1-4,TGTGCCAGCAGTTTCAACGTGGCAGAACTGTTTTTT,CASSFNVAELFF
-,-,TRBV11-2,TRBJ1-2,TGTGCCAGCAGCCCATCCCCGAGCTATGGCTACACCTTC,CASSPSPSYGYTF
TRBD2,-,TRBV4-1,TRBJ2-7,TGCGCCAGCAGCCAAGGTTTTCCTAGCGGGGGGGCCTACGAGCAGTACTTC,CASSQGFPSGGAYEQYF
-,-,TRBV7-2,TRBJ1-2,TGTGCCAGCAGCTCAGACAGAACCTATGGCTACACCTTC,CASSSDRTYGYTF
TRBD1,-,TRBV27,TRBJ2-6,TGTGCCAGCAGTTCTGCCTTCAGGGGGCGCAGAGCCAACGTCCTGACTTTC,CASSSAFRGRRANVLTF
-,-,TRBV19,TRBJ2-7,TGTGCCAGTAGTATACGACGGGGGAGCTCCTACGAGCAGTACTTC,CASSIRRGSSYEQYF
TRBD2,-,TRBV28,TRBJ2-1,TGTGCCAGCAGTACAGCGGGGGGGCAGTACAATGAGCAGTTCTTC,CASSTAGGQYNEQFF
-,-,TRBV12-1,TRBJ2-1,TGTGCCAGCAGCTTGGGACTAGCGGGGGGGAATGAGCAGTTCTTC,CASSLGLAGGNEQFF